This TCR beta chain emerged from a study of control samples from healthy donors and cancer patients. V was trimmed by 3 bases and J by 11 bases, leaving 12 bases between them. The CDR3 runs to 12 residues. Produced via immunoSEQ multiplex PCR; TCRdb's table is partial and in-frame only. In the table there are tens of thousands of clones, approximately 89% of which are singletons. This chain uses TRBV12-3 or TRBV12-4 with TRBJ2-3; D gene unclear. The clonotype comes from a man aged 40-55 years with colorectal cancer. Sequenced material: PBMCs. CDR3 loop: CASSFPGSQQYF. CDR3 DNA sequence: TGTGCCAGCAGTTTCCCAGGCTCGCAGCAGTATTTT.